These 14 T cell receptor beta chains share one sample of origin, sequenced in a study of beta chain features in type 1 diabetes. Of the isolated RNA, all was reverse transcribed, and so the sequenced material was expressed TCRB transcripts. Produced via immunoSEQ multiplex PCR; TCRdb's table is partial and in-frame only. Of 120,000 to 150,000 clones listed, 6.9% were seen once; the top ten hold around 1.3%. The specimen was central memory CD4+ T cells from blood. Receptors originate from a woman younger than 45 in good health.

This chain uses TRBV2 with TRBJ1-2; maybe TRBD1 (6 bases). Germline V lookup: CDR1 SNHLY, CDR2 FYNNEI. The V and J ends lost 10 bases and 1 base respectively, with 13 bases between them. CDR3 size: 13 residues. DNA of the CDR3: TGTGCCACCTCAAGGGACATTAACTATGGCTACACCTTC. Its translation: CATSRDINYGYTF.

The chain has TRBV5-4 and TRBJ2-4; D call uncertain. Trimming stripped 3 bases from V and 6 bases from J, with 13 bases between. The germline V gene has CDR1 SGHNT and CDR2 YYREEE (reference sequence). The length of the CDR3 is 14 residues. CDR3 in amino acids: CASSSALGGNIQYF. The DNA of the CDR3 is TGTGCCAGCAGCTCCGCCCTTGGCGGAAACATTCAGTACTTC.

This clone was seen a handful of times. The chain employs TRBV28 and TRBJ2-7, with D possibly TRBD2 on 5 matching bases. The CDR3 has 13 residues. Trimming removed 7 bases at V and 0 bases at J, with 10 bases between. The germline V gene has CDR1 MDHEN and CDR2 SYDVKM. CDR3 loop: CASMYGNSYEQYF. DNA of the CDR3: TGTGCCAGCATGTACGGGAACTCCTACGAGCAGTACTTC.

In its sample, this clone was seen many times. V and J are TRBV13 and TRBJ2-1; tentatively, D is TRBD2 (5 bases). CDR1 is PRHDT, CDR2 FYEKMQ, per germline (reference sequence). V was clipped by 2 bases and J by 6 bases, with 8 bases between them. The CDR3 length is 13 residues. CDR3 protein: CASSLQRTNEQFF. The CDR3 DNA is TGTGCCAGCAGCTTACAGCGGACCAATGAGCAGTTCTTC.

The CDR3 DNA reads TGTGCCAGCAGCTTCTTAGCGGGGGGGGGATTCGGGCAGTTCTTC. It encodes CASSFLAGGGFGQFF. V gene TRBV11-1 combines with J gene TRBJ2-1, with 11 bases matching TRBD2. CDR1 is SGHAT, CDR2 FQDESV, per germline (reference sequence). The CDR3 extends over 15 amino acids. V lost 3 bases to trimming and J lost 12 bases; unmatched junction nucleotides: 10. Looking up the rest from reference TRBV11-1 and TRBJ2-1 gives the full variable domain: EAEVAQSPRYKITEKSQAVAFWCDPISGHATLYWYRQILGQGPELLVQFQDESVVDDSQLPKDRFSAERLKGVDSTLKIQPAELGDSAMYLCASSFLAGGGFGQFFGPGTRLTVL.

The J gene is TRBJ2-7, the V gene TRBV30; D perhaps matches TRBD1 (5 bases). Germline CDR1 is GTSNPN and CDR2 is SVGIG (reference sequence). Trimming removed 0 bases from V and 2 bases from J, with 8 bases in between. This CDR3 has 13 amino acids. CDR3 residues: CAWSVGRAYEQYF. The CDR3 DNA reads as TGTGCCTGGAGTGTAGGCAGGGCCTACGAGCAGTACTTC.

A few counts support this clone. The J gene is TRBJ2-7, the V gene TRBV5-1, with a weak D call TRBD1 (6 bases). Germline V gene data show CDR1 as SGHRS and CDR2 as YFSETQ. The V end was cut by 5 bases, the J end by 0 bases, with 12 bases between. The CDR3 covers 14 residues. CDR3 protein: CASRGAANSYEQYF. For the CDR3, the DNA is TGCGCCAGCAGGGGGGCAGCCAACTCCTACGAGCAGTACTTC.

There are a few counts of this clone. The chain joins TRBV5-4 to TRBJ2-7; 7 bases line up with TRBD1. The CDR3 length is 14 residues. The V gene's germline CDR1 is SGHNT and CDR2 YYREEE (reference sequence). The V and J ends lost 0 bases and 4 bases, in that order; junction bases with no gene match: 4. The CDR3 here is CASSLGGGRYEQYF. CDR3 in DNA: TGTGCCAGCAGCTTGGGAGGGGGCAGGTACGAGCAGTACTTC.

This clone has only a few counts. The chain employs TRBV6-1 and TRBJ2-7; 11 positions agree with TRBD1. CDR3 length equals 15 residues. The germline CDR1 and CDR2 sequences are MNHNS and SASEGT. V lost 4 bases and J lost 5; bases outside the gene matches: 7. The CDR3 spells CASSGTGGASDEQYF. Written as DNA, the CDR3 is TGTGCCAGCAGTGGGACAGGGGGCGCTTCCGACGAGCAGTACTTC.

This chain uses TRBV15 with TRBJ1-3; 12 positions agree with TRBD1. Trimming at V came to 5 bases and at J to 1 base, leaving 9 bases not matched to a gene. There are 18 residues in the CDR3. Germline V gene lookup returns CDR1 LNHNV and CDR2 YYDKDF (reference sequence). The CDR3 loop reads CATSSSMGQGASGNTIYF. CDR3 sequence (DNA): TGTGCCACCAGCTCTAGCATGGGACAGGGGGCTTCTGGAAACACCATATATTTT.

CDR3 sequence: CASSLAKGNGNQPQHF. Here the CDR3 DNA reads TGTGCCAGCAGCTTGGCCAAGGGGAATGGCAATCAGCCCCAGCATTTT. The chain carries TRBV5-5 and TRBJ1-5; D possibly corresponds to TRBD1 (5 bases). CDR1 and CDR2 from the germline V gene are SGHKS and YYEKEE (reference sequence). CDR3 length equals 16 residues. Between the trimmed V and J ends, which lost 0 bases and 2 bases, there was a span of 12 bases.

The rearrangement joins TRBV19 to TRBJ2-4, with D possibly matching TRBD1 (6 bases). The CDR3 runs to 12 residues. Looked up from germline, CDR1 is LNHDA and CDR2 is SQIVND (reference sequence). Trimming took off 10 bases at V and 5 bases at J, with 12 bases between the two ends. The CDR3: CATRDMENIQYF. The CDR3 bases are TGTGCCACCCGGGACATGGAAAACATTCAGTACTTC.

This clone turned up a few times. As DNA, the CDR3 is TGCGCCAGCAGCTGGACTAGCGCGGGCACAGATACGCAGTATTTT. Translation gives CASSWTSAGTDTQYF. This sequence joins TRBV5-1 and TRBJ2-3; 9 bases fit TRBD2. Trimming cost V 3 bases and J 1 base; bases outside gene matches: 3. Germline CDR1 and CDR2: SGHRS and YFSETQ. The CDR3 is made up of 15 amino acids.

This clone was seen repeatedly, ten times or more. The rearrangement joins TRBV5-8 to TRBJ2-6; maybe TRBD1 (5 bases). This CDR3 has 18 amino acids. The ends were cut back, 0 bases at V and 1 base at J, with 14 bases in the middle. Germline CDR1 reads SGHTS; CDR2 reads YDEGEE. The CDR3 here is CASSLVSRASSGANVLTF. CDR3 nucleotide sequence: TGTGCCAGCAGCTTGGTATCCAGGGCGAGTTCTGGGGCCAACGTCCTGACTTTC.